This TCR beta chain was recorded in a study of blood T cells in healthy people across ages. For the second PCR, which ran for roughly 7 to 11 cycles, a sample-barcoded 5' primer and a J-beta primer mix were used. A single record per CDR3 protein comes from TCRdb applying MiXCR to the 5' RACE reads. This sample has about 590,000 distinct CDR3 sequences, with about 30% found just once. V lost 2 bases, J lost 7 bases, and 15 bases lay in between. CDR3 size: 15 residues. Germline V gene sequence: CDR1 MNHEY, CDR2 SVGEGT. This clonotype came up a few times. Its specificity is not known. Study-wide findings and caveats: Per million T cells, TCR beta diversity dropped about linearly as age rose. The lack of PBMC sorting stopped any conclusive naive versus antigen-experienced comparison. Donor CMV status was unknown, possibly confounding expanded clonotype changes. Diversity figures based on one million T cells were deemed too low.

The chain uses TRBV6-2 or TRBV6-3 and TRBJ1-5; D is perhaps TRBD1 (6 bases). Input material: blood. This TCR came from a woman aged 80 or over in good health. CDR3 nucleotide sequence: TGTGCCAGCAGTTACGTGGGGGGAGGGGGACAGCCCCAGCATTTT. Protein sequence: CASSYVGGGGQPQHF.